Each of the 5 T cell receptor beta chains below was sequenced from the same sample in a study of blood T cell repertoires in COVID-19. This table comes from immunoSEQ multiplex PCR, and its TCRdb copy is limited to in-frame clones, with some not included. The table shows around 230,000 clones, with about 79% occurring only once. Material for sequencing was peripheral blood. The receptors shown here come from a man aged 35 to 55 who had recovered from COVID-19.

The V call is TRBV27, the J call TRBJ1-5, with D possibly matching TRBD1 (5 bases). In germline, CDR1 is MNHEY, CDR2 SMNVEV (reference sequence). There are 15 residues in the CDR3. V lost 3 bases, J lost 4 bases, and 13 bases lay in between. This CDR3 is CASSLSREGNQPQHF. The CDR3 DNA reads TGTGCCAGCAGTTTGTCCAGGGAAGGGAATCAGCCCCAGCATTTT.

The chain is built from TRBV9 and TRBJ1-4; D is possibly TRBD1 (6 bases). The ends were cut back, 3 bases at V and 4 bases at J, with 13 bases in the middle. CDR3 length equals 15 residues. Per germline, CDR1 SGDLS and CDR2 YYNGEE. The CDR3 loop reads CASSGADRLNEKLFF. For the CDR3, the DNA is TGTGCCAGCAGCGGGGCAGACAGGCTTAATGAAAAACTGTTTTTT.

The V gene is TRBV18, the J gene TRBJ1-1; no clear D gene. Trimming took off 9 bases at V and 10 bases at J, with 21 bases between the two ends. The germline CDR1 and CDR2 sequences are KGHSH and LQKENI. The CDR3 is 13 amino acids. CDR3 nucleotide sequence: TGTGCCAGTTCTCCTGAGCCTACTGCCGGAGCTTTCTTT. Its protein is CASSPEPTAGAFF.

The chain carries TRBV4-1 and TRBJ2-1; 7 bases are a match to TRBD1. There are 15 residues in the CDR3. The J segment lost 2 bases and the V segment lost 1 base, leaving 2 bases of the junction unmatched. From germline, CDR1 is MGHRA and CDR2 YSYEKL. The CDR3 loop reads CASSQGQGTYNEQFF. CDR3 DNA: TGCGCCAGCAGCCAAGGACAGGGAACCTACAATGAGCAGTTCTTC.

This sequence joins TRBV2 and TRBJ2-5, with a tentative D call TRBD1 (5 bases). V gave up 5 bases and J gave up 3 bases, with 10 bases separating them. CDR1 and CDR2 (germline): SNHLY, FYNNEI. The CDR3 loop spans 13 amino acids. CDR3 bases: TGTGCCAGCAGTCTTCAGGGTGAAGAGACCCAGTACTTC. It codes for CASSLQGEETQYF.